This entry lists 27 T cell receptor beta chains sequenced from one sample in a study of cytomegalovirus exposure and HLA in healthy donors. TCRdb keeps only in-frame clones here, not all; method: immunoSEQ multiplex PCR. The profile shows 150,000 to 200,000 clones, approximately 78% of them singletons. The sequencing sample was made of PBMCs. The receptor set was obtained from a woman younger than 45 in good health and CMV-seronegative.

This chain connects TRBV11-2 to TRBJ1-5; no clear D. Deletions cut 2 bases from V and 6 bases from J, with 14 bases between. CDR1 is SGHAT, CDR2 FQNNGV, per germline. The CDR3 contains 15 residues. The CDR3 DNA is TGTGCCAGCAGCTTATCGAGTGAGCCCGGTCAGCCCCAGCATTTT. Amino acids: CASSLSSEPGQPQHF. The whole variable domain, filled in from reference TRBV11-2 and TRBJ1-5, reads EAGVAQSPRYKIIEKRQSVAFWCNPISGHATLYWYQQILGQGPKLLIQFQNNGVVDDSQLPKDRFSAERLKGVDSTLKIQPAKLEDSAVYLCASSLSSEPGQPQHFGDGTRLSIL.

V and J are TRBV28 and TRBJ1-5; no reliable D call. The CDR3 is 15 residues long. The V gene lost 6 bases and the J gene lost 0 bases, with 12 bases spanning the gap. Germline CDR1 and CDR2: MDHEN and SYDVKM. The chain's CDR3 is CASSRRRYSNQPQHF. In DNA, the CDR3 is TGTGCCAGCAGCCGCCGCCGGTATAGCAATCAGCCCCAGCATTTT.

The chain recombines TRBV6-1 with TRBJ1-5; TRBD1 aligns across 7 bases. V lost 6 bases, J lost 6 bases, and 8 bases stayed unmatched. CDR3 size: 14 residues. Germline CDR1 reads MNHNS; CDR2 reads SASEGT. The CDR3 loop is CASSLSGGTQPQHF. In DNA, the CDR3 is TGTGCCAGCAGCCTGTCAGGGGGTACTCAGCCCCAGCATTTT.

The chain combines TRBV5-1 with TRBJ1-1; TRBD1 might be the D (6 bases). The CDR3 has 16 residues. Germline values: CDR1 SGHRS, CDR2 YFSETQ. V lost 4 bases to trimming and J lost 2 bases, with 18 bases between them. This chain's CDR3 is CASSPGQMSFNTEAFF. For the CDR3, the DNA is TGCGCCAGCAGCCCAGGACAGATGAGTTTTAACACTGAAGCTTTCTTT.

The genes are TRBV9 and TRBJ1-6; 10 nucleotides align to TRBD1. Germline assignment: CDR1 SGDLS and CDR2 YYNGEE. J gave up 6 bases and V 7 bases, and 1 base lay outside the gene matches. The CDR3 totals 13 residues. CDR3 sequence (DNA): TGTGCCAGCGGGACAGGGGCTAATTCACCCCTCCACTTT. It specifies CASGTGANSPLHF.

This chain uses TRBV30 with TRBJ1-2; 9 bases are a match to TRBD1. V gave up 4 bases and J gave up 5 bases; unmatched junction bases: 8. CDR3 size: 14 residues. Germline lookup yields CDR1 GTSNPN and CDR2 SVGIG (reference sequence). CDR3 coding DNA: TGTGCCTGGAATACACAGGGGGCGCGGTATGGCTACACCTTC. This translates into CAWNTQGARYGYTF.

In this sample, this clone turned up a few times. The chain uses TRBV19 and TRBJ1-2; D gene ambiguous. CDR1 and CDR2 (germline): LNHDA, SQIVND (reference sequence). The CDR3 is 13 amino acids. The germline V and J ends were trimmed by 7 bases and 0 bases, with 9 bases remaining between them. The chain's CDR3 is CASIRGANYGYTF. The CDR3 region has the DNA TGTGCCAGTATTCGGGGAGCTAACTATGGCTACACCTTC.

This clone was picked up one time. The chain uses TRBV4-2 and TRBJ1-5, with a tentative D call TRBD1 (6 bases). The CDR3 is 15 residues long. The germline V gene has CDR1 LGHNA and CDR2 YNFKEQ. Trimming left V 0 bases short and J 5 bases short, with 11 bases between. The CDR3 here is CASSQEVKGDQPQHF. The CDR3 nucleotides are TGTGCCAGCAGCCAAGAAGTGAAGGGGGATCAGCCCCAGCATTTT.

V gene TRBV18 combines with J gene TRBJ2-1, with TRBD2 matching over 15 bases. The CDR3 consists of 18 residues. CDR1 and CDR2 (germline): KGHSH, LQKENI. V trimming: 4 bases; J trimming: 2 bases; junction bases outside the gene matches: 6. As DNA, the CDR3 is TGTGCCAGCTCACTAGGACTAGCGGGAGGGCCCGCCTACAATGAGCAGTTCTTC. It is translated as CASSLGLAGGPAYNEQFF.

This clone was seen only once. The CDR3 is CASSPNPRVYYEQYF. The CDR3 DNA reads as TGTGCCAGCAGTCCGAACCCCAGGGTTTACTACGAGCAGTACTTC. The V call is TRBV28, the J call TRBJ2-7; possibly TRBD1 for D (5 bases). The CDR3 sequence is 15 residues long. With 5 bases removed from V and 3 bases from J, the gap between germline ends came to 17 bases. Germline V gene sequence: CDR1 MDHEN, CDR2 SYDVKM.

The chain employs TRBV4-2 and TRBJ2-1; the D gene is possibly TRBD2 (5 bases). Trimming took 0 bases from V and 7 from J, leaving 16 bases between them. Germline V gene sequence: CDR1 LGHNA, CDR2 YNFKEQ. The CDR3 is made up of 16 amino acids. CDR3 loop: CASSQDEGGVGNEQFF. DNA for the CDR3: TGTGCCAGCAGCCAAGACGAGGGCGGCGTGGGGAATGAGCAGTTCTTC.

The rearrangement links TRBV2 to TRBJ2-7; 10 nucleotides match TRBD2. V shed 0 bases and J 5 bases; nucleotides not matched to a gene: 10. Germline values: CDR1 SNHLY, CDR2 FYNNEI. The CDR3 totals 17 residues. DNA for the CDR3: TGTGCCAGCAGTGAAGCGTGGCTCTTAGCGGGAGGTAACGAGCAGTACTTC. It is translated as CASSEAWLLAGGNEQYF. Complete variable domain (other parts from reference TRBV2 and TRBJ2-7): EPEVTQTPSHQVTQMGQEVILRCVPISNHLYFYWYRQILGQKVEFLVSFYNNEISEKSEIFDDQFSVERPDGSNFTLKIRSTKLEDSAMYFCASSEAWLLAGGNEQYFGPGTRLTVT.

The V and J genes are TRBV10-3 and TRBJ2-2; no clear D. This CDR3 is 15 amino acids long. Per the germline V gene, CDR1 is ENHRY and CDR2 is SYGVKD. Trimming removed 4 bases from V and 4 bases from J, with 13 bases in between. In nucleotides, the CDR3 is TGTGCCATCAGTGGGGCCCGAATATCCACCGGGGAGCTGTTTTTT. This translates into CAISGARISTGELFF.

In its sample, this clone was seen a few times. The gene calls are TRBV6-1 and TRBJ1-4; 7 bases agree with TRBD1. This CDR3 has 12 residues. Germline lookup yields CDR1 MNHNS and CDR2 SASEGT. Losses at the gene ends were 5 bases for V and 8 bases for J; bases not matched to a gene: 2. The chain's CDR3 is CASSRDREKLFF. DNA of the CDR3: TGTGCCAGCAGTCGGGACAGAGAAAAACTGTTTTTT.

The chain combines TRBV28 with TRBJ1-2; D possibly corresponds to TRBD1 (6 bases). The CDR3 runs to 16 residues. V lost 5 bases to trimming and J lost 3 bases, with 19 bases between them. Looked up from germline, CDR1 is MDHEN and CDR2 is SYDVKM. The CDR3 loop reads CASSPYARTAYYGYTF. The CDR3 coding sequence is TGTGCCAGCAGTCCTTACGCCCGGACAGCCTACTATGGCTACACCTTC.

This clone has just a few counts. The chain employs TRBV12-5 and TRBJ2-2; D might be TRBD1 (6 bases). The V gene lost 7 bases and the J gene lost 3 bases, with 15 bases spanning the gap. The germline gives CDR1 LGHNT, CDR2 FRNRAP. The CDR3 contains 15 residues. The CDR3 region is CASAFGAGDTGELFF. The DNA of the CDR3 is TGTGCTAGTGCCTTCGGCGCAGGGGACACCGGGGAGCTGTTTTTT.

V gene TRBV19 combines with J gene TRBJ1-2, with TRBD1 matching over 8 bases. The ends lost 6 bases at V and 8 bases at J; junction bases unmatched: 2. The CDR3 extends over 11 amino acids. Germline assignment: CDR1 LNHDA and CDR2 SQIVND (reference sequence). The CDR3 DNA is TGTGCCAGTAGGACAGGGGTGGGCTACACCTTC. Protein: CASRTGVGYTF.

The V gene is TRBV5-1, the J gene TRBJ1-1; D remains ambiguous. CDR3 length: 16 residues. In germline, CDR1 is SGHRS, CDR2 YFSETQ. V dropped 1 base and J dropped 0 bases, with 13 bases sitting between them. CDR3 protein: CASSLSAGLMNTEAFF. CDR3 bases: TGCGCCAGCAGCTTGTCGGCAGGCCTAATGAACACTGAAGCTTTCTTT.

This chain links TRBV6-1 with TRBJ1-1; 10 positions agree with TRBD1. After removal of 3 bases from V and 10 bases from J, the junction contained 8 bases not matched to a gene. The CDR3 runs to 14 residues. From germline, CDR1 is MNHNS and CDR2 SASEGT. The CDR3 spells CASSEAGTGERAFF. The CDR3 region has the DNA TGTGCCAGCAGTGAGGCCGGGACAGGGGAAAGAGCTTTCTTT.

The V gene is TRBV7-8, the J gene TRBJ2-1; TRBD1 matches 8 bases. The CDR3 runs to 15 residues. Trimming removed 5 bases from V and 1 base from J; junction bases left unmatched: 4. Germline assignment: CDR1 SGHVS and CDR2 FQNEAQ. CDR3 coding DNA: TGTGCCAGCAGCCCTGACAGGGGATCCTACAATGAGCAGTTCTTC. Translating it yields CASSPDRGSYNEQFF.

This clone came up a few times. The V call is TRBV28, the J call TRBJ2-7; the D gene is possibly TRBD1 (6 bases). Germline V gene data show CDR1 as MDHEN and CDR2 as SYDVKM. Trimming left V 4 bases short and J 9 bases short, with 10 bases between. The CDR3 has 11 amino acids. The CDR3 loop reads CASSSTGWQYF. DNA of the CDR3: TGTGCCAGCAGTTCTACAGGGTGGCAGTACTTC.

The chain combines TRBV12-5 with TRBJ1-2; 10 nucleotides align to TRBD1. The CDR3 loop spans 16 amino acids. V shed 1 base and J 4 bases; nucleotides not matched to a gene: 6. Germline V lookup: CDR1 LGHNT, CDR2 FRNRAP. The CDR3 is CASGLESGTGAYGYTF. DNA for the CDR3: TGTGCTAGTGGTTTGGAATCCGGGACAGGGGCCTATGGCTACACCTTC.

CDR3 residues: CAWAGTSGKSSYEQYF. In DNA form, the CDR3 reads TGTGCCTGGGCCGGGACTAGCGGGAAGAGCTCCTACGAGCAGTACTTC. V and J are TRBV30 and TRBJ2-7; 13 positions agree with TRBD2. CDR1 is GTSNPN and CDR2 is SVGIG in the germline V gene (reference sequence). This CDR3 is built from 16 residues. J gave up 0 bases and V 5 bases, and 7 bases lay outside the gene matches.

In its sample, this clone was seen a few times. The CDR3 coding sequence is TGTGCCAGCAGTATGGCCGGGGAGCAGTACTTC. Amino acids: CASSMAGEQYF. The rearrangement joins TRBV27 to TRBJ2-7; D gene ambiguous. CDR3 length equals 11 residues. Germline V lookup: CDR1 MNHEY, CDR2 SMNVEV (reference sequence). V lost 5 bases and J 7 bases, leaving 9 bases between the germline ends.

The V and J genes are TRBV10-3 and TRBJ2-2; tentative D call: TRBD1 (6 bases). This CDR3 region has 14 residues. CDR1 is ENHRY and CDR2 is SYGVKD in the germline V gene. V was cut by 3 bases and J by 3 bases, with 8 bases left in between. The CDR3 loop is CAISEHRDTGELFF. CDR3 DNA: TGTGCCATCAGTGAACACAGGGACACCGGGGAGCTGTTTTTT.

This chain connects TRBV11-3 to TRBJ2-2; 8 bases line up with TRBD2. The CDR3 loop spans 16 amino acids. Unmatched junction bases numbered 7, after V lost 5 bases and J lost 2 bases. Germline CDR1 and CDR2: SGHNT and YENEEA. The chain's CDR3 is CASSPRTSRNTGELFF. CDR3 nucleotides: TGTGCCAGCAGCCCCAGGACTAGCAGAAACACCGGGGAGCTGTTTTTT.

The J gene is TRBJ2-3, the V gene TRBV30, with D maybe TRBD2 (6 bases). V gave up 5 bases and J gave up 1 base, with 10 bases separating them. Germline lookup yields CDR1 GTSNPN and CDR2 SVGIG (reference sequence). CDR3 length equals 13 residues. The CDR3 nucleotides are TGTGCCTGGGAGTGGGGGGGCACAGATACGCAGTATTTT. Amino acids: CAWEWGGTDTQYF.